This T cell receptor beta chain was recorded in a study of radiation and T cells in renal cell carcinoma. Across the whole study: Nephrectomy followed 15 Gy stereotactic body radiation by 4 weeks. Study outcomes and limitations: From baseline, blood top tumor clonotypes peaked at 2 weeks post-radiation.

The table came from immunoSEQ multiplex PCR; TCRdb's copy has only in-frame clones and leaves some out. Among about 140,000 clones listed, 70% to 90% were seen once. The germline gives CDR1 MRHNA, CDR2 SNTAGT. This CDR3 contains 11 residues. Deletions cut 2 bases from V and 3 bases from J, with 1 base between. A word on this clone: The antigen is undetermined.

Time point described: baseline pretreatment blood. Noted treatment: 15 Gy SBRT to primary tumor, nephrectomy 4 weeks later. This renal cell carcinoma was of the clear cell type. Here the sequenced sample was blood, taken from a patient whose treatment included radiotherapy and nephrectomy. The rearrangement uses TRBV6-4 and TRBJ1-2; no firm D call. This TCR derives from a woman between 45 and 65 years old with renal cell carcinoma. CDR3 coding DNA: TGTGCCAGCAGTGACGACTATGGCTACACCTTC. It encodes CASSDDYGYTF.